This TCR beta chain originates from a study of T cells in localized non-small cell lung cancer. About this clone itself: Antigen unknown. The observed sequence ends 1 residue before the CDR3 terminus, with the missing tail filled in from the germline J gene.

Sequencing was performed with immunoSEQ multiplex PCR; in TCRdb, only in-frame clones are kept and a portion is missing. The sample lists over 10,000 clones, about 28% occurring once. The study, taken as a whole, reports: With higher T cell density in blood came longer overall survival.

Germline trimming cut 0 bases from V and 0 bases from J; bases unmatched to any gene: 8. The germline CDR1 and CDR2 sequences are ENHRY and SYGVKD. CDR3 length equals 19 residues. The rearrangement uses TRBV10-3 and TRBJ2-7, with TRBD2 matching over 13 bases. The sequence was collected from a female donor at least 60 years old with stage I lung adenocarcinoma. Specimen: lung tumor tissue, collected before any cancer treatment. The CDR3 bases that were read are TGTGCCATCAGTGAGTCGCCGGGACTAGCGGGATTTCGCTCCTACGAGCAGTAC. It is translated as CAISESPGLAGFRSYEQY. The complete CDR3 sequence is CAISESPGLAGFRSYEQYF.